This TCR beta chain originates from a study of blood T cell repertoires in COVID-19. As for the study in general: Sites across the United States, Italy and Spain contributed samples from acute and convalescent COVID-19.

The CDR3 is 14 residues long. Trimming cost V 1 base and J 4 bases, with 10 bases left between them. In germline, CDR1 is SEHNR, CDR2 FQNEAQ (reference sequence). Sequenced by immunoSEQ multiplex PCR; TCRdb stores in-frame clones only, minus some. The data hold about 80,000 clones, with roughly four fifths observed a single time. Sequences were obtained from peripheral blood. The receptor was isolated from a man between 70 and 80 years old with active or convalescent COVID-19. The J gene is TRBJ2-5, the V gene TRBV7-9; TRBD2 might be the D (5 bases). CDR3: CASSLEAAGETQYF. In DNA, the CDR3 is TGTGCCAGCAGCTTAGAAGCGGCCGGAGAGACCCAGTACTTC. Together with reference TRBV7-9 and TRBJ2-5, the CDR3 gives the full variable domain: DTGVSQNPRHKITKRGQNVTFRCDPISEHNRLYWYRQTLGQGPEFLTYFQNEAQLEKSRLLSDRFSAERPKGSFSTLEIQRTEQGDSAMYLCASSLEAAGETQYFGPGTRLLVL.